What follows describes a single T cell receptor beta chain. Its antigen remains unidentified. This entry is derived from a study of cytomegalovirus exposure and HLA in healthy donors. Background on the study: Both the roughly 120 validation repertoires and the 666 first-cohort repertoires used the same platform, as reported by a later analysis. Overall study findings and caveats: The authors enumerated around 150 TCR beta chains as linked to cytomegalovirus. For most TCR sequences rarity was the rule, although some public TCRs occurred in many donors.

With 5 bases clipped from V and 4 bases from J, the junction kept 4 bases outside the gene matches. The CDR3 covers 15 residues. Germline-derived CDR1 and CDR2 are SGHNT and YYREEE (reference sequence). Only in-frame clones appear in the TCRdb table, and some are missing; sequencing was by immunoSEQ multiplex PCR. The sample carries approximately 120,000 clones, roughly 86% recorded once. What was sequenced was PBMCs. The source is a young woman in good health and CMV-seronegative. The chain is built from TRBV5-4 and TRBJ2-1; 12 bases map to TRBD2. The CDR3 loop is CASRPGTSGYNEQFF. The CDR3 DNA sequence: TGTGCCAGCAGACCTGGGACTAGCGGGTACAATGAGCAGTTCTTC.